This T cell receptor (beta chain) was found in a study of blood T cell repertoires in COVID-19. Study summary: Collection of acute and convalescent COVID-19 samples took place in the United States, Italy and Spain. Nucleic acid was either cDNA or gDNA, and it came from T cells, B-cell-depleted T cells, or PBMCs.

This CDR3 is built from 16 residues. The ends were cut back, 1 base at V and 4 bases at J, with 13 bases in the middle. Germline lookup yields CDR1 MGHRA and CDR2 YSYEKL. Data came from immunoSEQ multiplex PCR; TCRdb stores just in-frame clones and leaves some out. The repertoire holds 100,000 to 150,000 clones, with around 82% as singletons. The source is a man aged 60 to 75 with acute or convalescent COVID-19. The chain recombines TRBV4-1 with TRBJ1-4; no clear D. The sample consisted of peripheral blood. CDR3 bases: TGCGCCAGCAGCCAAGTTGCCTACGCCTATAATGAAAAACTGTTTTTT. Translation: CASSQVAYAYNEKLFF.